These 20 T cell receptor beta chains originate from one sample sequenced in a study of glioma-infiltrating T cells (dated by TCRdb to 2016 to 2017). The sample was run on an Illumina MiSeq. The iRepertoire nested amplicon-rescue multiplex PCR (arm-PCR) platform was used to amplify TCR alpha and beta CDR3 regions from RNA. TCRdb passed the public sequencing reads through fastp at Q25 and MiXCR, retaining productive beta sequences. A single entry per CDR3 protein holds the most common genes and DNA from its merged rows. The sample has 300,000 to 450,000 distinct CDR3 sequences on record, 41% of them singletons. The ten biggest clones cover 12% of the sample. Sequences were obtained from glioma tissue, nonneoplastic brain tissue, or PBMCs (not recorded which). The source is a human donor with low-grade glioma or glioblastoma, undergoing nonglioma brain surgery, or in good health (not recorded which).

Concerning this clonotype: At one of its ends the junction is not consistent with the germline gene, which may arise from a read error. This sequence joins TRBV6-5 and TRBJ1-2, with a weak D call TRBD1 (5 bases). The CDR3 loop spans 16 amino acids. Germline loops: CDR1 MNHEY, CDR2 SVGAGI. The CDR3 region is CASIYSLTAPNYGYTF. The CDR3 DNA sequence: TGTGCCAGCATTTACTCGTTGACAGCCCCTAACTATGGCTACACCTTC.

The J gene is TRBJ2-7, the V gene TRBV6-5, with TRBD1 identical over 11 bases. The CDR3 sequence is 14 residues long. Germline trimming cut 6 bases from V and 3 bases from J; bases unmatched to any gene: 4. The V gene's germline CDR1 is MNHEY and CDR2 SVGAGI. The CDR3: CASSKDRGLYEQYF. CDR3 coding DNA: TGTGCCAGCAGCAAGGACAGGGGGCTCTACGAGCAGTACTTC.

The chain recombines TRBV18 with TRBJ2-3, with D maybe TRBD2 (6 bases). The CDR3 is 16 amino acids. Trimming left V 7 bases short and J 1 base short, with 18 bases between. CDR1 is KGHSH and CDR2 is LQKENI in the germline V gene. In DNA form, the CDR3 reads TGTGCCAGCTTCGAAATACGGGCTAGCGGCACAGATACGCAGTATTTT. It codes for CASFEIRASGTDTQYF.

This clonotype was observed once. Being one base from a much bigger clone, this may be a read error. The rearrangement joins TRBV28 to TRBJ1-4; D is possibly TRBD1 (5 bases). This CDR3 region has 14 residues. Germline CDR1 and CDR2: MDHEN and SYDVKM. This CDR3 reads CASSLGTDNEKPFF. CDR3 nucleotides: TGTGCCAGCAGTCTGGGGACCGATAATGAAAAACCGTTTTTT. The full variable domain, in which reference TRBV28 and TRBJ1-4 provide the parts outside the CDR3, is DVKVTQSSRYLVKRTGEKVFLECVQDMDHENMFWYRQDPGLGLRLIYFSYDVKMKEKGDIPEGYSVSREKKERFSLILESASTNQTSMYLCASSLGTDNEKPFFGSGTQLSVL.

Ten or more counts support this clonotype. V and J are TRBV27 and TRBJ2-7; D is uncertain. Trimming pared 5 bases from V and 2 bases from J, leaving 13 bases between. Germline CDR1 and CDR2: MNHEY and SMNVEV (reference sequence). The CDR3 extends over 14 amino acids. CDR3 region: CASSRAYRAYEQYF. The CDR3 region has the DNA TGTGCCAGCAGTCGGGCCTATAGGGCCTACGAGCAGTACTTC.

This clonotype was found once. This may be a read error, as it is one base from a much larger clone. CDR3 sequence (DNA): TGCAGTGCTAGAGCCGCCCTCAGCGAACATAGCAATCAGCCCCAGCATTTT. This sequence encodes CSARAALSEHSNQPQHF. The V and J genes are TRBV20-1 and TRBJ1-5, with D unresolved. Trimming removed 1 base at V and 0 bases at J, with 16 bases between. CDR3 size: 17 residues. Germline CDR1 reads DFQATT; CDR2 reads SNEGSKA (reference sequence).

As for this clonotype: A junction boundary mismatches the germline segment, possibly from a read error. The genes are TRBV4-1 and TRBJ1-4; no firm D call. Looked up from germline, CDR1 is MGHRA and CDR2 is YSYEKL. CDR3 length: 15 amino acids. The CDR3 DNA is TGCGCCAGCAGCCCGGGTGGCGGAAATAATAAAAAACTGTTTTTT. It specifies CASSPGGGNNKKLFF.

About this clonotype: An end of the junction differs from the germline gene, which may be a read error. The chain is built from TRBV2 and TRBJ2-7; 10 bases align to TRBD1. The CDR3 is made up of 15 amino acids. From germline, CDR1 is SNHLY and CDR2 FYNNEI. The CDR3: CASSDGTGVSNEQYF. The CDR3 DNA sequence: TGTGCCAGCAGTGACGGGACAGGGGTCTCCAACGAGCAGTACTTC.

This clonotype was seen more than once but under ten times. CDR3 amino acids: CASSYLSGTYEQYF. The CDR3 DNA is TGTGCCAGCAGTTACCTTAGCGGAACCTACGAGCAGTACTTC. V usage is TRBV6-2 or TRBV6-3 and J usage is TRBJ2-7, with D perhaps TRBD2 (6 bases). Germline V lookup: CDR1 MNHEY, CDR2 SVGEGT. The CDR3 length is 14 residues. Between the trimmed V and J ends, which lost 2 bases and 2 bases, there was a span of 10 bases.

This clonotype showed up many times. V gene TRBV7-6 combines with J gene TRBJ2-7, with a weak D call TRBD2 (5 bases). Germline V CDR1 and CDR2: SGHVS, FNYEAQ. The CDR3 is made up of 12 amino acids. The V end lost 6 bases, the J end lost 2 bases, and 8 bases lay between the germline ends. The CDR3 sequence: CASSLGTYEQYF. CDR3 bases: TGTGCCAGCAGTCTCGGGACCTACGAGCAGTACTTC.

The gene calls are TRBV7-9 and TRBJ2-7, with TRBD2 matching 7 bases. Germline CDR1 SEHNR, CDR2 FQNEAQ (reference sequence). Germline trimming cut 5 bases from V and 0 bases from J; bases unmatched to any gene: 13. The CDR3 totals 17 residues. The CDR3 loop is CASSPNPPGRSSYEQYF. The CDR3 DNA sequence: TGTGCCAGCAGCCCAAACCCCCCCGGGAGGAGCTCCTACGAGCAGTACTTC. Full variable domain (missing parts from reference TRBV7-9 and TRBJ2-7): DTGVSQNPRHKITKRGQNVTFRCDPISEHNRLYWYRQTLGQGPEFLTYFQNEAQLEKSRLLSDRFSAERPKGSFSTLEIQRTEQGDSAMYLCASSPNPPGRSSYEQYFGPGTRLTVT.

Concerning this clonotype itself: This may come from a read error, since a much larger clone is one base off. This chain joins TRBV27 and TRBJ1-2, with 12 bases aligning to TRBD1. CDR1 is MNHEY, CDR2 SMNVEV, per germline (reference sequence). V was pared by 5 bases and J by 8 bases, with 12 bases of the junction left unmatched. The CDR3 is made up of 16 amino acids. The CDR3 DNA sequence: TGTGCCAGCAGTGCCGGGACAGGGGGCTGCTGGGACGGCTACACCTTC. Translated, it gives CASSAGTGGCWDGYTF.

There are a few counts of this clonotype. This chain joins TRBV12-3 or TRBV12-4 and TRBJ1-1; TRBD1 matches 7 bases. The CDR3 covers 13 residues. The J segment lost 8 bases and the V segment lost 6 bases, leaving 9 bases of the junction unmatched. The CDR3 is CASSLGPDREAFF. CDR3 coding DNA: TGTGCCAGCAGCCTAGGGCCGGACAGGGAAGCTTTCTTT.

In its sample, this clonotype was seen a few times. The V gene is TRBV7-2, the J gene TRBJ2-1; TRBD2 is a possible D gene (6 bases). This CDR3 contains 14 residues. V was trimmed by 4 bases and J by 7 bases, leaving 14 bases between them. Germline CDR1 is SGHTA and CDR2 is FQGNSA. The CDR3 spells CASSSRAGGNEQFF. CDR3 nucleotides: TGTGCCAGCAGCTCGCGGGCCGGGGGAAATGAGCAGTTCTTC.

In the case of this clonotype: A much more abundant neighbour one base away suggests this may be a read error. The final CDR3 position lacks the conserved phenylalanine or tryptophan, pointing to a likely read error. The CDR3 loop is CASTFVPGQGIYEQYL. The CDR3 DNA follows: TGTGCCAGCACGTTCGTACCGGGACAGGGGATCTACGAGCAGTACCTC. This chain connects TRBV6-2 or TRBV6-3 to TRBJ2-7, with 10 bases identical to TRBD1. V was pared by 7 bases and J by 3 bases, with 12 bases of the junction left unmatched. This CDR3 spans 16 amino acids. CDR1 and CDR2 (germline): MNHEY, SVGEGT.

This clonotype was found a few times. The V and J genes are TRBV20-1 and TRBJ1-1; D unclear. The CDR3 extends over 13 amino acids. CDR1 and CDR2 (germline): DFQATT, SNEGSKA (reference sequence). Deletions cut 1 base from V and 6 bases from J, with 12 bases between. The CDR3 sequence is CSARAGSAPEAFF. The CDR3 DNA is TGCAGTGCTAGAGCTGGTTCCGCCCCTGAAGCTTTCTTT.

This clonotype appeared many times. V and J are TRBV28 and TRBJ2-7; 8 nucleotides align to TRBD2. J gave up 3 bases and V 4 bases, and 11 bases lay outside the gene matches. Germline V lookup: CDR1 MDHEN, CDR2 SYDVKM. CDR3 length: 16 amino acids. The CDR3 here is CASSSPMERGYYEQYF. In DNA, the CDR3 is TGTGCCAGCAGTTCCCCCATGGAGCGGGGGTACTACGAGCAGTACTTC.

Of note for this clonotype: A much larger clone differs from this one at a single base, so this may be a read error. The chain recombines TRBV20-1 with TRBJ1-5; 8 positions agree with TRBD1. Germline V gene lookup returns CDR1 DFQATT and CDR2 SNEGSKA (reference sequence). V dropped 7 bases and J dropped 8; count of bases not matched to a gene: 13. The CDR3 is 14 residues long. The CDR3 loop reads CSVKWTGRTEPQHF. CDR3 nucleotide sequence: TGCAGTGTGAAATGGACAGGGCGCACAGAGCCCCAGCATTTT.

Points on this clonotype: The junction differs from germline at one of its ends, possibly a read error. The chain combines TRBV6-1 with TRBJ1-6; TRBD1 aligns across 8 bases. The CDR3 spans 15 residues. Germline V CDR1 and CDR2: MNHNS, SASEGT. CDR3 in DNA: TGTGTCAGCAGTCCTCGGACAGGGTATAATTCACCCCTCCACTTT. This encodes CVSSPRTGYNSPLHF.

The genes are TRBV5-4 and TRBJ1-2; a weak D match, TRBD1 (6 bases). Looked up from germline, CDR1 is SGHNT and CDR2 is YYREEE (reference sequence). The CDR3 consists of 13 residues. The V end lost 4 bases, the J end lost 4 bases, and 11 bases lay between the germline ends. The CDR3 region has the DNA TGTGCCAGCAGCCCAGGGGAGGGCTATGGCTACACCTTC. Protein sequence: CASSPGEGYGYTF.